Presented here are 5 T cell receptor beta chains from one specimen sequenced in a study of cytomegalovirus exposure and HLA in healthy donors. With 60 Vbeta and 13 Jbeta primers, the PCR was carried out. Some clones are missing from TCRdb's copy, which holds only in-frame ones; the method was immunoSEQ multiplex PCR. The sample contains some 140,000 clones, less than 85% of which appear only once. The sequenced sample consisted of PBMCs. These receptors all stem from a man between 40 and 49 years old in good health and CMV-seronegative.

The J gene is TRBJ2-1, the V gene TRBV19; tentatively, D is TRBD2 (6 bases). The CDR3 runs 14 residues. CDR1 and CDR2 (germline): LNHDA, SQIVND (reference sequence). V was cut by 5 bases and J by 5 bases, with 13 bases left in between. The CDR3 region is CASSSLPGDNEQFF. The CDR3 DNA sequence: TGTGCCAGTAGTTCCCTCCCGGGGGACAATGAGCAGTTCTTC.

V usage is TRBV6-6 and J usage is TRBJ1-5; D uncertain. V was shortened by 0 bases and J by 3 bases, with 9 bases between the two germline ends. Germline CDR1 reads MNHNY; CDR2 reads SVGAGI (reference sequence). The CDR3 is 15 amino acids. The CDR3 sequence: CASSYSGGNNQPQHF. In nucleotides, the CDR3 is TGTGCCAGCAGTTACTCCGGCGGTAACAATCAGCCCCAGCATTTT.

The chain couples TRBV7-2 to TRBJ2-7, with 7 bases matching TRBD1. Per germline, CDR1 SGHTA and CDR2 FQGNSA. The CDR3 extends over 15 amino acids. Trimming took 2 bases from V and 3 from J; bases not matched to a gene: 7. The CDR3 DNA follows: TGTGCCAGCAGCTTATCCCCGGGACAGATCTACGAGCAGTACTTC. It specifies CASSLSPGQIYEQYF.

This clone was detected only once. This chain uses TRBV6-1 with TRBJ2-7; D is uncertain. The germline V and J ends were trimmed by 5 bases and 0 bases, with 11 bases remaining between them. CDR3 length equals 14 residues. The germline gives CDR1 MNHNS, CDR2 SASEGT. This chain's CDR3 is CASSSVPSSYEQYF. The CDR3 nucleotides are TGTGCCAGCAGTTCGGTGCCGAGCTCCTACGAGCAGTACTTC.

The CDR3 protein is CSAATGLSYEQYF. The CDR3 nucleotides read TGCAGCGCTGCCACAGGGCTCTCCTACGAGCAGTACTTC. The chain uses TRBV29-1 and TRBJ2-7; D perhaps matches TRBD1 (6 bases). V lost 7 bases and J 0 bases, leaving 13 bases between the germline ends. This CDR3 comprises 13 residues. Germline CDR1 is SQVTM and CDR2 is ANQGSEA.